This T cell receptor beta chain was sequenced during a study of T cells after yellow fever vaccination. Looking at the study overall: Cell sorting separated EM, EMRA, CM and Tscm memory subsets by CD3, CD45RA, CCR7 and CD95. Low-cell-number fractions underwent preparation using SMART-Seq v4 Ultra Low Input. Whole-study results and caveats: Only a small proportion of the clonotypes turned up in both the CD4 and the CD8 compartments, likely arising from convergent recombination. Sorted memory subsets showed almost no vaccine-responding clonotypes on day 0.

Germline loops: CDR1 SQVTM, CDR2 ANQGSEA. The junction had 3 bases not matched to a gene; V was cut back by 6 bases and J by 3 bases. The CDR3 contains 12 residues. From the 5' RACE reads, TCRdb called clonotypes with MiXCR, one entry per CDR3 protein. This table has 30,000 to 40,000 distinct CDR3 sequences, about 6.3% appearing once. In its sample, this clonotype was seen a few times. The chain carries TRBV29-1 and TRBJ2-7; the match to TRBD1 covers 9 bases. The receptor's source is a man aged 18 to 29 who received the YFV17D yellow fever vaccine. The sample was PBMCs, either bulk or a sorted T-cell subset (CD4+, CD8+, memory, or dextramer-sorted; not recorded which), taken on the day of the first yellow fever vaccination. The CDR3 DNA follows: TGCAGCGTCCGGGGACAGGGCTACGAGCAGTACTTC. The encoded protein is CSVRGQGYEQYF.